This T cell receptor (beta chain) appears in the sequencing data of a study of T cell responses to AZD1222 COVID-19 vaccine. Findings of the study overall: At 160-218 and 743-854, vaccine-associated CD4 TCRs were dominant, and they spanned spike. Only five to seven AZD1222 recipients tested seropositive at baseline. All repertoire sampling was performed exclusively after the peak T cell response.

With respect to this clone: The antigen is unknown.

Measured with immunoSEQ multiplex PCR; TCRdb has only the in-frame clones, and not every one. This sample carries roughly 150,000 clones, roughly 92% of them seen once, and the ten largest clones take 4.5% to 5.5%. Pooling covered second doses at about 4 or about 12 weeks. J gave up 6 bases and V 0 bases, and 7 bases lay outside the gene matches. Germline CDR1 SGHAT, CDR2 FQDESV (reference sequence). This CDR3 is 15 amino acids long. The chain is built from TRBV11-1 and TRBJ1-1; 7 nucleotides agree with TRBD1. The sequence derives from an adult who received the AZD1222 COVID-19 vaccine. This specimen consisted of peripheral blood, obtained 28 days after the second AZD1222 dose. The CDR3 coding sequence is TGTGCCAGCAGCTTAGCGCTGACAGGGTATTCTGAAGCTTTCTTT. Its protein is CASSLALTGYSEAFF. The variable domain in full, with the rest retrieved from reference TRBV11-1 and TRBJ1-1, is EAEVAQSPRYKITEKSQAVAFWCDPISGHATLYWYRQILGQGPELLVQFQDESVVDDSQLPKDRFSAERLKGVDSTLKIQPAELGDSAMYLCASSLALTGYSEAFFGQGTRLTVV.